This T cell receptor beta chain appears in the sequencing data of a study of T-cell memory formation after mild COVID-19. The wider study: Across donors, TCR clusters were largely donor specific. Study-wide results and caveats: Cross-reactive memory seemingly joined, as some responding clones were found in pre-infection memory. A second wave of clones peaked on day 37, and their SARS-CoV-2 specificity went unconfirmed.

This clonotype has only a few counts. What it recognizes is unknown. Barcoded TCR alpha and TCR beta cDNA libraries with UMIs came from 5'RACE using constant-segment primers. TCRdb redid the calling of the 5' RACE reads with MiXCR, one entry per CDR3 protein. The repertoire holds approximately 50,000 distinct CDR3 sequences, with 12% as singletons. Trimming stripped 4 bases from V and 7 bases from J, with 11 bases between. Germline values: CDR1 MNHEY, CDR2 SVGAGI. This CDR3 has 13 amino acids. Sequencing was done on a sample of PBMCs or a T cell subset sorted from them (not recorded which). The rearrangement joins TRBV6-5 to TRBJ1-5; D might be TRBD1 (6 bases). The TCR comes from a man between 18 and 29 years old who had mild COVID-19 (a few samples of this study predate the infection). Cell type and time point are not known. In DNA, the CDR3 is TGTGCCAGCAGTTTGCAGGGGAGACAGCCCCAGCATTTT. Encoded protein: CASSLQGRQPQHF.